Each of the 32 T cell receptor beta chains below was sequenced from the same sample in a study of blood T cells in healthy people across ages. Using a J-beta primer mix together with a sample-barcoded 5' primer, a second PCR was run for about 6 to 11 cycles. TCRdb re-called the 5' RACE reads through MiXCR, storing one row per CDR3 protein. The profile shows roughly 700,000 distinct CDR3 sequences, around 25% of them singletons. These data were also filed under a second study, of T cells of mothers and their children.

Sequencing was carried out using blood. The receptors come from a boy under 18 in good health.

This clonotype was counted a few times. The chain employs TRBV24-1 and TRBJ2-6; a weak D match, TRBD1 (6 bases). Germline loops: CDR1 KGHDR, CDR2 SFDVKD. Deletions cut 10 bases from V and 4 bases from J, with 10 bases between. The CDR3 spans 13 residues. The CDR3 nucleotides are TGTGCCACTAGGGACACCGGGGCCAACGTCCTGACTTTC. Its protein product is CATRDTGANVLTF.

The V gene is TRBV20-1, the J gene TRBJ1-2, with 7 nucleotides matching TRBD1. The CDR3 length is 14 residues. V lost 1 base, J lost 4 bases, and 6 bases stayed unmatched. The V gene's germline CDR1 is DFQATT and CDR2 SNEGSKA (reference sequence). For the CDR3, the DNA is TGCAGTGCTAGAGCAAGGACAGGCGGCTATGGCTACACCTTC. It translates to CSARARTGGYGYTF.

The chain employs TRBV4-3 and TRBJ2-3, with D unresolved. The CDR3 has 14 amino acids. V lost 1 base to trimming and J lost 4 bases, with 9 bases between them. The germline gives CDR1 LGHNA, CDR2 YSLEER. In DNA form, the CDR3 reads TGCGCCAGCAGCCAAGCCAGCGCTTCAGATACGCAGTATTTT. Residues: CASSQASASDTQYF.

This clonotype has more than one count but fewer than ten. The rearrangement joins TRBV3-1 to TRBJ2-5; the D gene is possibly TRBD1 (6 bases). V was pared by 7 bases and J by 7 bases, with 25 bases between. This CDR3 is 16 amino acids long. The germline gives CDR1 LGHDT, CDR2 YNNKEL (reference sequence). CDR3 loop: CASKSTNRALGWTQYF. The CDR3 nucleotides read TGTGCCAGCAAATCGACCAACAGGGCCCTCGGTTGGACCCAGTACTTC.

This clonotype was seen more than once but under ten times. The chain is built from TRBV12-3 or TRBV12-4 and TRBJ1-6; 8 bases map to TRBD1. The ends lost 4 bases at V and 8 bases at J; junction bases unmatched: 10. The CDR3 has 16 amino acids. Here the CDR3 reads CASSSWTGPVDSPLHF. DNA of the CDR3: TGTGCCAGCAGTTCATGGACAGGGCCGGTAGATTCACCCCTCCACTTT.

The V call is TRBV20-1, the J call TRBJ2-7; 11 positions agree with TRBD2. The J segment lost 5 bases and the V segment lost 5 bases, leaving 11 bases of the junction unmatched. Germline CDR1 is DFQATT and CDR2 is SNEGSKA (reference sequence). CDR3 length: 15 residues. CDR3 sequence (DNA): TGCAGTGCTCCGAATTTAGCGGGAGGGCTACACGAGCAGTACTTC. Its translation: CSAPNLAGGLHEQYF.

This clonotype was detected a few times. The chain employs TRBV6-5 and TRBJ2-2, with no clear D. CDR3 size: 12 residues. Trimming removed 4 bases at V and 4 bases at J, with 4 bases between. Germline V lookup: CDR1 MNHEY, CDR2 SVGAGI. CDR3 protein: CASSFLTGELFF. DNA of the CDR3: TGTGCCAGCAGTTTCCTCACCGGGGAGCTGTTTTTT.

In this sample, this clonotype turned up a few times. The V call is TRBV29-1, the J call TRBJ2-4; D gene uncertain. Per the germline V gene, CDR1 is SQVTM and CDR2 is ANQGSEA. This CDR3 contains 13 residues. V was cut by 4 bases and J by 0 bases, with 7 bases left in between. The CDR3 loop reads CSVASEAKNIQYF. The CDR3 coding sequence is TGCAGCGTTGCAAGTGAAGCCAAAAACATTCAGTACTTC.

V gene TRBV19 combines with J gene TRBJ1-5; a weak D match, TRBD1 (6 bases). Trimming took 6 bases from V and 6 from J, leaving 15 bases between them. Germline values: CDR1 LNHDA, CDR2 SQIVND (reference sequence). The CDR3 extends over 14 amino acids. The CDR3 DNA reads as TGTGCCAGTAGCCTTACAGGGTCCGGTCAGCCCCAGCATTTT. Encoded protein: CASSLTGSGQPQHF.

This chain joins TRBV6-5 and TRBJ1-3; no definite D call. CDR1 and CDR2 from the germline V gene are MNHEY and SVGAGI. The V and J ends lost 8 bases and 0 bases respectively, with 11 bases between them. The CDR3 runs 14 residues. CDR3 bases: TGTGCCAGCCGGGCTGGGTCCTCTGGAAACACCATATATTTT. The encoded protein is CASRAGSSGNTIYF.

A few counts support this clonotype. V is TRBV4-1 and J is TRBJ1-1, with D maybe TRBD1 (5 bases). V was clipped by 4 bases and J by 7 bases, with 19 bases between them. The V gene's germline CDR1 is MGHRA and CDR2 YSYEKL. This CDR3 has 15 residues. Here the CDR3 reads CASSLSQETEGEAFF. The CDR3 DNA reads as TGCGCCAGCAGCCTCTCCCAGGAGACAGAGGGTGAAGCTTTCTTT.

This clonotype was seen only a few times. The chain carries TRBV29-1 and TRBJ1-1; D call uncertain. CDR3 size: 10 residues. The ends were cut back, 4 bases at V and 7 bases at J, with 7 bases in the middle. The germline V gene encodes CDR1 SQVTM and CDR2 ANQGSEA. As DNA, the CDR3 is TGCAGCGTTGGACCCAGTGAAGCTTTCTTT. This sequence encodes CSVGPSEAFF.

The rearrangement links TRBV6-1 to TRBJ2-1; the D gene is possibly TRBD2 (5 bases). CDR1 and CDR2 (germline): MNHNS, SASEGT. The CDR3 length is 12 residues. Trimming removed 4 bases from V and 15 bases from J, with 16 bases in between. The CDR3 region has the DNA TGTGCCAGCAGTGCTGTTGGTAGCGTTCGGTTCTTC. It is translated as CASSAVGSVRFF.

This clonotype has just a few counts. The gene calls are TRBV29-1 and TRBJ1-2; possibly TRBD1 for D (5 bases). The germline V gene has CDR1 SQVTM and CDR2 ANQGSEA. V lost 3 bases, J lost 7 bases, and 12 bases lay in between. The CDR3 consists of 12 residues. The CDR3 DNA reads as TGCAGCGTTGATTCGGGGACGGGTGGCTACACCTTC. Its protein is CSVDSGTGGYTF.

The chain recombines TRBV13 with TRBJ1-2; a weak D match, TRBD1 (6 bases). CDR1 and CDR2 (germline): PRHDT, FYEKMQ (reference sequence). The CDR3 is made up of 14 amino acids. V lost 5 bases and J 7 bases, leaving 17 bases between the germline ends. The CDR3 DNA reads as TGTGCCAGCAGCATTGGGACACCCGATAGTGGCTACACCTTC. This gives the protein CASSIGTPDSGYTF.

This clonotype was seen only a few times. The gene calls are TRBV3-1 and TRBJ1-4; the D is unclear. The CDR3 contains 14 residues. Germline CDR1 reads LGHDT; CDR2 reads YNNKEL (reference sequence). The V end was cut by 5 bases, the J end by 6 bases, with 13 bases between. CDR3 coding DNA: TGTGCCAGCAGCGAGACCTGGGCGGATGAAAAACTGTTTTTT. Translated, it gives CASSETWADEKLFF.

The rearrangement links TRBV7-9 to TRBJ1-2; unclear D gene. V lost 4 bases to trimming and J lost 6 bases, with 12 bases between them. Germline V gene lookup returns CDR1 SEHNR and CDR2 FQNEAQ (reference sequence). The CDR3 covers 13 residues. CDR3 protein: CASSYPVSDGYTF. The CDR3 region has the DNA TGTGCCAGCAGCTATCCGGTTTCTGATGGCTACACCTTC.

This clonotype was seen a few times. V usage is TRBV9 and J usage is TRBJ2-5, with 9 bases lining up with TRBD2. Germline V CDR1 and CDR2: SGDLS, YYNGEE. The CDR3 has 13 residues. J gave up 9 bases and V 3 bases, and 6 bases lay outside the gene matches. The CDR3 bases are TGTGCCAGCAGCGCCGGTGTAGCGGGGGCCCAGTACTTC. It specifies CASSAGVAGAQYF.

The chain employs TRBV20-1 and TRBJ2-5; D is perhaps TRBD1 or TRBD2 (5 bases each). The CDR3 has 13 amino acids. The V and J ends lost 6 bases and 5 bases respectively, with 16 bases between them. Germline CDR1 is DFQATT and CDR2 is SNEGSKA (reference sequence). CDR3 nucleotide sequence: TGCAGTGCGACTTTTACGGGACGGGAGACCCAGTACTTC. Translating gives CSATFTGRETQYF.

The chain combines TRBV6-1 with TRBJ2-5; 10 bases align to TRBD1. The DNA end is more similar to TRBJ2-1, so the J call may be wrong. CDR1 MNHNS and CDR2 SASEGT come from the germline V gene. CDR3 length equals 15 residues. The CDR3: CASSEEGQGHNEQFF. The CDR3 bases are TGTGCCAGCAGTGAAGAGGGACAGGGGCACAATGAGCAGTTCTTC.

The chain employs TRBV29-1 and TRBJ1-3; tentative D call: TRBD1 (6 bases). Trimming took off 5 bases at V and 0 bases at J, with 11 bases between the two ends. The CDR3 is made up of 14 amino acids. Germline V lookup: CDR1 SQVTM, CDR2 ANQGSEA. CDR3 sequence (DNA): TGCAGCGTTAACAGGGATTACTCTGGAAACACCATATATTTT. Residues: CSVNRDYSGNTIYF.

Turning to this clonotype: This may be a read error, as it is one base from a much larger clone. The rearrangement links TRBV4-3 to TRBJ1-1; no reliable D call. The CDR3 sequence is 13 residues long. Germline assignment: CDR1 LGHNA and CDR2 YSLEER. With 0 bases removed from V and 3 bases from J, the gap between germline ends came to 5 bases. The CDR3: CASSQDLDTEAFF. CDR3 nucleotide sequence: TGCGCCAGCAGCCAAGATCTGGACACTGAAGCTTTCTTT.

The V and J genes are TRBV4-1 and TRBJ2-4; D might be TRBD2 (5 bases). The CDR3 consists of 17 residues. Trimming removed 0 bases from V and 5 bases from J, with 17 bases in between. CDR1 is MGHRA, CDR2 YSYEKL, per germline. CDR3 sequence: CASSQDRAWELQNIQYF. The CDR3 bases are TGCGCCAGCAGCCAAGATCGGGCCTGGGAGCTCCAAAACATTCAGTACTTC.

Concerning this clonotype itself: The junction departs from the called germline gene at one end, perhaps through a read error. This chain joins TRBV7-9 and TRBJ2-3, with 8 bases aligning to TRBD2. This CDR3 comprises 9 residues. Looked up from germline, CDR1 is SEHNR and CDR2 is FQNEAQ (reference sequence). CDR3 in amino acids: CASSEREGF. DNA of the CDR3: TGTGCCAGCAGCGAACGGGAGGGATTT.

Of note for this clonotype: An end of the junction does not agree with germline; a read error may underlie this. The rearrangement uses TRBV7-7 and TRBJ2-5; TRBD2 matches at 11 bases. The CDR3 has 16 residues. CDR1 is SSHAT, CDR2 FNYEAQ, per germline (reference sequence). CDR3 amino acids: CASSAGTSGPGETQYF. DNA for the CDR3: TGTGCTAGCAGCGCCGGGACTAGCGGACCTGGGGAGACCCAGTACTTC. Using reference TRBV7-7 and TRBJ2-5 for the parts outside the CDR3, the full variable domain is GAGVSQSPRYKVTKRGQDVTLRCDPISSHATLYWYQQALGQGPEFLTYFNYEAQPDKSGLPSDRFSAERPEGSISTLTIQRTEQRDSAMYRCASSAGTSGPGETQYFGPGTRLLVL.

This clonotype has only a few counts. This sequence joins TRBV5-1 and TRBJ1-2; tentatively, D is TRBD1 (6 bases). Germline loops: CDR1 SGHRS, CDR2 YFSETQ. This CDR3 region has 14 residues. V lost 3 bases to trimming and J lost 4 bases, with 13 bases between them. CDR3 in amino acids: CASSSEGDGYGYTF. CDR3 nucleotides: TGCGCCAGCAGCTCCGAGGGGGACGGCTATGGCTACACCTTC.

The V and J genes are TRBV14 and TRBJ2-2; the D is unclear. Deletions cut 3 bases from V and 6 bases from J, with 8 bases between. The CDR3 is 13 residues long. The germline V gene has CDR1 SGHDN and CDR2 FVKESK. The CDR3 DNA reads TGTGCCAGCAGCCACTGGGTTCCCGGGGAGCTGTTTTTT. Amino acid sequence: CASSHWVPGELFF.

A few counts support this clonotype. The CDR3 bases are TGTGCCAGCAGTTACGCAGGGGCCTACGAGCAGTACTTC. Translation: CASSYAGAYEQYF. The chain carries TRBV12-3 or TRBV12-4 and TRBJ2-7; D might be TRBD1 (6 bases). The CDR3 is 13 amino acids. The V end lost 4 bases, the J end lost 2 bases, and 9 bases lay between the germline ends.

V and J are TRBV6-2 or TRBV6-3 and TRBJ2-5; 9 positions match TRBD2. The J call is in doubt because the DNA end fits TRBJ2-1 better. Germline assignment: CDR1 MNHEY and CDR2 SVGEGT. This CDR3 comprises 13 residues. The DNA for the CDR3 is TGTGCCAGCAGCCGGAGACTAGCGGATGAGCAGTTCTTC. This codes for CASSRRLADEQFF.

This clonotype was detected a few times. This chain links TRBV4-3 with TRBJ1-4; D remains unclear. The CDR3 is 15 amino acids. Germline V CDR1 and CDR2: LGHNA, YSLEER. The V and J ends lost 1 base and 1 base respectively, with 7 bases between them. The chain's CDR3 is CASSQAQITNEKLFF. The DNA of the CDR3 is TGCGCCAGCAGCCAAGCTCAAATAACTAATGAAAAACTGTTTTTT.

The chain joins TRBV4-3 to TRBJ1-4; TRBD1 aligns across 11 bases. V shed 5 bases and J 8 bases; nucleotides not matched to a gene: 7. This CDR3 contains 15 residues. Germline CDR1 is LGHNA and CDR2 is YSLEER. The DNA of the CDR3 is TGCGCCAGCAGCTCGTCCCGGGACAGGGGGGAAAAACTGTTTTTT. Translated, it gives CASSSSRDRGEKLFF.

The J gene is TRBJ2-5, the V gene TRBV4-1, with TRBD2 matching over 7 bases. The DNA end is a closer match to TRBJ2-1, so the J assignment may be wrong. The CDR3 contains 17 residues. The germline V gene has CDR1 MGHRA and CDR2 YSYEKL. The CDR3 coding sequence is TGCGCCAGCAGCCAAGAAGGGAACGGGAGGCCCTACAATGAGCAGTTCTTC. Its protein is CASSQEGNGRPYNEQFF.